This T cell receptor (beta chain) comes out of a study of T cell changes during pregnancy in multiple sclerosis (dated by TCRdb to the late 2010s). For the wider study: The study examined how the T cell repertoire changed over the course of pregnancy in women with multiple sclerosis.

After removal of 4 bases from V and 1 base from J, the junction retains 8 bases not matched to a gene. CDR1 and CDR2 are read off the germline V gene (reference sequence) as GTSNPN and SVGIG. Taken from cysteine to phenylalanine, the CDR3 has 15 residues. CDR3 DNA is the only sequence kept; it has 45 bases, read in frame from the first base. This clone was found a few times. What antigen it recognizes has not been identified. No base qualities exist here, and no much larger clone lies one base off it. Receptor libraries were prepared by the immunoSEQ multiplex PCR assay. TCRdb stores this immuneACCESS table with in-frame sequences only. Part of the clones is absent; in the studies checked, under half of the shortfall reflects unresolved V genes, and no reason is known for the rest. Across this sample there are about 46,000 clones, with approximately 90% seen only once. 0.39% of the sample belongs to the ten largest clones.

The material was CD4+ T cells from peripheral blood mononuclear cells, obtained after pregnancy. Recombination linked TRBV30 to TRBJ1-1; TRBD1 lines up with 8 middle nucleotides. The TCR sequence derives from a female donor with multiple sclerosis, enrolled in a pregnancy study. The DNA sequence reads TGTGCCTGGAACACCGGGACAGGACCGAACACTGAAGCTTTCTTT. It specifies CAWNTGTGPNTEAFF.